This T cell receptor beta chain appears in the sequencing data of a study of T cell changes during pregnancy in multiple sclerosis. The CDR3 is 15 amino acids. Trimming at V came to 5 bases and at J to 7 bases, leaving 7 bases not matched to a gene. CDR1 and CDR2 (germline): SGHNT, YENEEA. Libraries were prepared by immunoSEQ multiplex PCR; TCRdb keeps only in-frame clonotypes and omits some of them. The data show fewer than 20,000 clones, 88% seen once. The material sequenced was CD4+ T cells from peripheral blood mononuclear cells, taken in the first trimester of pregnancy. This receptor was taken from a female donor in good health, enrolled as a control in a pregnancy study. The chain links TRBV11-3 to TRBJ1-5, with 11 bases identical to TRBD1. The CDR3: CASSLSGQGAQPQHF. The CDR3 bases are TGTGCCAGCAGCCTCAGCGGACAGGGGGCACAGCCCCAGCATTTT.